This TCR beta chain was recorded in a study of blood T cell repertoires in COVID-19. Looked up from germline, CDR1 is LGHNA and CDR2 is YSLEER. This CDR3 is built from 14 residues. Trimming removed 2 bases from V and 6 bases from J, with 12 bases in between. Repertoires were generated with immunoSEQ multiplex PCR, while TCRdb's copy carries only in-frame clones and drops some. The top ten hold 3.4% of the sample, which has approximately 86,000 clones, about 85% seen once. Sequencing was carried out using peripheral blood. The rearrangement links TRBV4-3 to TRBJ2-3, with D possibly matching TRBD1 (6 bases). The clonotype comes from a man aged 50 or older with acute or convalescent COVID-19. The CDR3 DNA sequence: TGCGCCAGCAGCCAACAGGGGTCTGGGGATACGCAGTATTTT. It translates to CASSQQGSGDTQYF.